Below are 21 T cell receptor beta chains sequenced from a single sample in a study of cytomegalovirus exposure and HLA in healthy donors. Primers included in the PCR were 60 Vbeta and 13 Jbeta primers. Assay: immunoSEQ multiplex PCR; the TCRdb copy retains only in-frame clones and omits some. The sample has about 240,000 clones; more than 70% are singletons. The sequenced sample was PBMCs. Receptor source: a boy between 5 and 17 years old in good health and CMV-seronegative.

The genes are TRBV30 and TRBJ2-3; tentative D call: TRBD1 (5 bases). V shed 3 bases and J shed 2 bases, with 12 bases lying between them. CDR1 is GTSNPN, CDR2 SVGIG, per germline (reference sequence). CDR3 size: 14 residues. The CDR3 DNA is TGTGCCTGGAGATTATCAGGGTCCACAGATACGCAGTATTTT. It codes for CAWRLSGSTDTQYF.

This sequence joins TRBV4-2 and TRBJ2-5; D perhaps matches TRBD2 (5 bases). Germline CDR1 and CDR2: LGHNA and YNFKEQ. The V end was cut by 1 base, the J end by 10 bases, with 22 bases between. CDR3 size: 16 residues. The CDR3 spells CASSQVIGADSWFQYF. The DNA of the CDR3 is TGTGCCAGCAGCCAAGTTATAGGAGCGGACTCTTGGTTCCAGTACTTC.

The chain joins TRBV2 to TRBJ2-3, with TRBD1 matching over 7 bases. The CDR3 contains 16 residues. The V segment lost 4 bases and the J segment 0 bases; nucleotides outside the gene matches: 7. Germline V gene lookup returns CDR1 SNHLY and CDR2 FYNNEI. CDR3 residues: CASSVHGTVSTDTQYF. CDR3 bases: TGTGCCAGCAGTGTCCATGGGACAGTTAGCACAGATACGCAGTATTTT.

This rearrangement joins TRBV27 to TRBJ1-4; TRBD1 might be the D (5 bases). CDR3 length equals 15 residues. The V gene's germline CDR1 is MNHEY and CDR2 SMNVEV (reference sequence). V lost 5 bases and J lost 4, with 14 bases in between. The DNA of the CDR3 is TGTGCCAGCAGTAACACAGGCTCCTATAATGAAAAACTGTTTTTT. The encoded protein is CASSNTGSYNEKLFF.

CDR3 sequence: CASSLRLAENNEQFF. In nucleotides, the CDR3 is TGTGCCAGCAGCCTCCGACTAGCGGAAAACAATGAGCAGTTCTTC. This sequence joins TRBV9 and TRBJ2-1; 9 nucleotides line up with TRBD2. Trimming took 4 bases from V and 5 from J; bases not matched to a gene: 7. Germline V lookup: CDR1 SGDLS, CDR2 YYNGEE. The CDR3 has 15 residues.

CDR3 coding DNA: TGTGCCAGCACCCTCCGGCCAGGGGATTACTATGGCTACACCTTC. It specifies CASTLRPGDYYGYTF. The gene calls are TRBV27 and TRBJ1-2, with D maybe TRBD1 (6 bases). V lost 7 bases and J 3 bases, leaving 18 bases between the germline ends. CDR1 is MNHEY, CDR2 SMNVEV, per germline (reference sequence). CDR3 length equals 15 residues.

The V and J genes are TRBV6-5 and TRBJ2-7; possibly TRBD1 for D (6 bases). Germline V gene lookup returns CDR1 MNHEY and CDR2 SVGAGI. The V and J ends lost 5 bases and 4 bases respectively, with 12 bases between them. The CDR3 extends over 13 amino acids. CDR3 nucleotides: TGTGCCAGCAGTACCTCGGACAGATACGAGCAGTACTTC. Encoded protein: CASSTSDRYEQYF.

V and J are TRBV27 and TRBJ1-5, with D perhaps TRBD1 (6 bases). The V gene's germline CDR1 is MNHEY and CDR2 SMNVEV (reference sequence). The CDR3 is 13 amino acids. The V end lost 6 bases, the J end lost 9 bases, and 15 bases lay between the germline ends. CDR3 in DNA: TGTGCCAGCAGCCCCGGACAGTTTAGGCCCCAGCATTTT. As protein: CASSPGQFRPQHF.

The chain carries TRBV30 and TRBJ1-1; D gene unclear. This CDR3 contains 14 residues. Trimming took off 2 bases at V and 4 bases at J, with 14 bases between the two ends. Per germline, CDR1 GTSNPN and CDR2 SVGIG (reference sequence). The CDR3 sequence: CAWSMRRSFTEAFF. CDR3 DNA: TGTGCCTGGAGTATGAGACGGAGTTTCACTGAAGCTTTCTTT.

The gene calls are TRBV5-1 and TRBJ1-2; the D gene is possibly TRBD1 (5 bases). The CDR3 sequence is 14 residues long. Germline-derived CDR1 and CDR2 are SGHRS and YFSETQ. V was clipped by 1 base and J by 2 bases, with 9 bases between them. The CDR3 DNA follows: TGCGCCAGCAGCTTGCGGCAGGGCAACTATGGCTACACCTTC. Protein: CASSLRQGNYGYTF.

This clone showed up just a few times. V usage is TRBV7-9 and J usage is TRBJ1-2, with TRBD1 as a possible D gene (6 bases). The V gene lost 1 base and the J gene lost 4 bases, with 13 bases spanning the gap. The CDR3 is 15 residues long. Looked up from germline, CDR1 is SEHNR and CDR2 is FQNEAQ (reference sequence). This CDR3 reads CASSLVGEQGYGYTF. The CDR3 coding sequence is TGTGCCAGCAGCTTAGTCGGGGAACAGGGCTATGGCTACACCTTC.

The chain combines TRBV11-3 with TRBJ2-3; 11 nucleotides line up with TRBD2. J was trimmed by 4 bases and V by 4 bases; bases with no gene match: 16. In germline, CDR1 is SGHNT, CDR2 YENEEA. The CDR3 consists of 19 residues. The CDR3 protein is CASSSTFLLAGDRPDTQYF. As DNA, the CDR3 is TGTGCCAGCAGCTCTACCTTTCTACTAGCGGGGGATAGACCAGATACGCAGTATTTT.

This chain joins TRBV11-1 and TRBJ2-1; 12 bases are shared with TRBD1. The length of the CDR3 is 18 residues. The germline V gene has CDR1 SGHAT and CDR2 FQDESV (reference sequence). Losses at the gene ends were 4 bases for V and 11 bases for J; bases not matched to a gene: 18. CDR3 nucleotide sequence: TGTGCCAGCAGCTCCGGTCGGGCGGGACAGGGGGCTTATCATAAGCAGTTCTTC. Translating it yields CASSSGRAGQGAYHKQFF. Drawing the rest from reference TRBV11-1 and TRBJ2-1, the complete variable domain is EAEVAQSPRYKITEKSQAVAFWCDPISGHATLYWYRQILGQGPELLVQFQDESVVDDSQLPKDRFSAERLKGVDSTLKIQPAELGDSAMYLCASSSGRAGQGAYHKQFFGPGTRLTVL.

The chain employs TRBV13 and TRBJ2-4, with TRBD1 matching 10 bases. This CDR3 contains 14 residues. V gave up 5 bases and J gave up 4 bases; unmatched junction bases: 2. Germline V CDR1 and CDR2: PRHDT, FYEKMQ (reference sequence). The chain's CDR3 is CASSADRGKNIQYF. CDR3 bases: TGTGCCAGCAGCGCGGACAGGGGGAAAAACATTCAGTACTTC.

The chain links TRBV30 to TRBJ2-7, with 7 bases lining up with TRBD1. Looked up from germline, CDR1 is GTSNPN and CDR2 is SVGIG (reference sequence). V gave up 1 base and J gave up 4 bases; unmatched junction bases: 4. This CDR3 contains 13 residues. The CDR3 reads CAWSGQGPYEQYF. In DNA form, the CDR3 reads TGTGCCTGGAGTGGACAGGGACCTTACGAGCAGTACTTC.

This chain links TRBV2 with TRBJ1-1, with unresolved D. CDR1 and CDR2 (germline): SNHLY, FYNNEI. This CDR3 has 14 residues. Trimming removed 2 bases from V and 1 base from J, with 8 bases in between. CDR3: CASSESDWNTEAFF. CDR3 coding DNA: TGTGCCAGCAGTGAATCGGACTGGAACACTGAAGCTTTCTTT.

This clone was found a few times. The V gene is TRBV6-5, the J gene TRBJ2-7, with D perhaps TRBD1 (6 bases). This CDR3 is 13 amino acids long. Germline CDR1 reads MNHEY; CDR2 reads SVGAGI. The ends were cut back, 8 bases at V and 2 bases at J, with 13 bases in the middle. The CDR3 spells CASGGQWTYEQYF. The CDR3 DNA is TGTGCCAGCGGCGGACAGTGGACCTACGAGCAGTACTTC.

The V call is TRBV30, the J call TRBJ1-1; no clear D. V lost 3 bases, J lost 5 bases, and 7 bases lay in between. CDR1 GTSNPN and CDR2 SVGIG come from the germline V gene (reference sequence). This CDR3 spans 11 amino acids. DNA for the CDR3: TGTGCCTGGAGGCGAGGGACTGAAGCTTTCTTT. Translating gives CAWRRGTEAFF. Using reference TRBV30 and TRBJ1-1 for the parts outside the CDR3, the full variable domain is SQTIHQWPATLVQPVGSPLSLECTVEGTSNPNLYWYRQAAGRGLQLLFYSVGIGQISSEVPQNLSASRPQDRQFILSSKKLLLSDSGFYLCAWRRGTEAFFGQGTRLTVV.

V and J are TRBV7-6 and TRBJ2-2, with D possibly being TRBD1 (6 bases). The germline V gene encodes CDR1 SGHVS and CDR2 FNYEAQ. Trimming removed 2 bases at V and 7 bases at J, with 17 bases between. The CDR3 contains 16 residues. CDR3 DNA: TGTGCCAGCAGCTTAAGTTGGGGGCTAGATGGCGGGGAGCTGTTTTTT. It is translated as CASSLSWGLDGGELFF.

Written as DNA, the CDR3 is TGTGCCCTAGAAGGGGCTAATGAAAAACTGTTTTTT. As protein: CALEGANEKLFF. This chain uses TRBV7-9 with TRBJ1-4; the D gene is possibly TRBD1 (5 bases). Trimming removed 11 bases from V and 3 bases from J, with 10 bases in between. CDR3 length equals 12 residues. The germline CDR1 and CDR2 sequences are SEHNR and FQNEAQ (reference sequence).

This sequence joins TRBV19 and TRBJ1-3; perhaps TRBD1 as D (5 bases). Germline V gene lookup returns CDR1 LNHDA and CDR2 SQIVND (reference sequence). This CDR3 is 17 amino acids long. With 4 bases removed from V and 4 bases from J, the gap between germline ends came to 20 bases. This CDR3 is CASSSYLQNTGGNTIYF. DNA for the CDR3: TGTGCCAGTAGTAGCTACCTGCAAAATACAGGAGGAAACACCATATATTTT.